The 32 T cell receptor beta chains below come from one sample, sequenced in a study of blood T cells in healthy people across ages. Combining a sample-barcoded 5' primer with a J-beta primer mix, a second PCR ran for 7 to 11 cycles. Via MiXCR, TCRdb re-called the 5' RACE reads, giving one row per CDR3 protein. The table shows 1.5 million to 2 million distinct CDR3 sequences, with about 50% occurring only once. The sample consisted of blood. The source is a woman between 35 and 50 years old in good health.

This clonotype was observed a single time. This chain uses TRBV20-1 with TRBJ2-7; TRBD2 matches 8 bases. Germline-derived CDR1 and CDR2 are DFQATT and SNEGSKA (reference sequence). The CDR3 is 12 residues long. The CDR3 loop reads CRLAASSYEQYF. The CDR3, as DNA: TGCAGACTAGCGGCAAGCTCCTACGAGCAGTACTTC.

This CDR3 reads CASSQDDRAGEANVLTF. The CDR3 DNA reads TGTGCCAGCAGCCAAGATGACAGGGCTGGTGAGGCCAACGTCCTGACTTTC. The rearrangement links TRBV4-2 to TRBJ2-6; 7 nucleotides line up with TRBD1. J lost 6 bases, V lost 0 bases, and 8 bases had no gene match. Germline CDR1 reads LGHNA; CDR2 reads YNFKEQ. The CDR3 has 17 amino acids.

The gene calls are TRBV20-1 and TRBJ2-5; 11 bases agree with TRBD2. V gave up 3 bases and J gave up 5 bases; unmatched junction bases: 8. CDR1 is DFQATT and CDR2 is SNEGSKA in the germline V gene (reference sequence). The CDR3 has 15 residues. The CDR3 nucleotides read TGCAGTGCTAGTGGGCTAGCGGGGGGTATCGAGACCCAGTACTTC. This gives the protein CSASGLAGGIETQYF.

This chain uses TRBV28 with TRBJ1-1; D unclear. CDR3 size: 11 residues. Germline V lookup: CDR1 MDHEN, CDR2 SYDVKM. The V gene lost 4 bases and the J gene lost 5 bases, with 5 bases spanning the gap. CDR3 sequence reads: CASSYQTEAFF. CDR3 bases: TGTGCCAGCAGTTATCAAACTGAAGCTTTCTTT. Filled out from reference TRBV28 and TRBJ1-1, the complete variable domain reads DVKVTQSSRYLVKRTGEKVFLECVQDMDHENMFWYRQDPGLGLRLIYFSYDVKMKEKGDIPEGYSVSREKKERFSLILESASTNQTSMYLCASSYQTEAFFGQGTRLTVV.

This clonotype was counted once. This rearrangement joins TRBV9 to TRBJ1-5; possibly TRBD1 for D (5 bases). With 1 base removed from V and 7 bases from J, the gap between germline ends came to 15 bases. Germline assignment: CDR1 SGDLS and CDR2 YYNGEE. CDR3 size: 15 residues. Here the CDR3 DNA reads TGTGCCAGCAGCGTAACCGGGGGGGTAGGGCAGCCCCAGCATTTT. It encodes CASSVTGGVGQPQHF.

This clonotype was found a few times. This chain connects TRBV29-1 to TRBJ2-5; D possibly uses TRBD1 or TRBD2 (5 bases each). This CDR3 has 12 residues. Germline-derived CDR1 and CDR2 are SQVTM and ANQGSEA. Trimming left V 4 bases short and J 1 base short, with 7 bases between. CDR3 sequence reads: CSVAGLQETQYF. In DNA, the CDR3 is TGCAGCGTTGCGGGGCTCCAAGAGACCCAGTACTTC. Full variable domain (rest looked up from reference TRBV29-1 and TRBJ2-5): SAVISQKPSRDICQRGTSLTIQCQVDSQVTMMFWYRQQPGQSLTLIATANQGSEATYESGFVIDKFPISRPNLTFSTLTVSNMSPEDSSIYLCSVAGLQETQYFGPGTRLLVL.

This chain uses TRBV16 with TRBJ2-5; D remains ambiguous. The ends were cut back, 0 bases at V and 2 bases at J, with 13 bases in the middle. There are 16 residues in the CDR3. Germline V CDR1 and CDR2: KGHSY, FQNENV. The CDR3 bases are TGTGCCAGCAGCCAATCTGGTAACCCTTTTCAAGAGACCCAGTACTTC. This sequence encodes CASSQSGNPFQETQYF.

This clonotype was detected once. This rearrangement joins TRBV7-2 to TRBJ1-2, with 8 bases identical to TRBD1. Germline V CDR1 and CDR2: SGHTA, FQGNSA. The CDR3 is made up of 14 amino acids. With 5 bases clipped from V and 7 bases from J, the junction kept 9 bases outside the gene matches. The CDR3 loop reads CASSPRDRLSGYTF. CDR3 DNA sequence: TGTGCCAGCAGCCCAAGGGACAGGTTGAGTGGCTACACCTTC.

This clonotype was seen only a few times. The genes are TRBV11-2 and TRBJ2-3; the D gene is possibly TRBD2 (6 bases). Trimming shortened V by 4 bases and J by 4 bases, and 15 bases separated the two germline ends. There are 15 residues in the CDR3. Germline V gene data show CDR1 as SGHAT and CDR2 as FQNNGV. The chain's CDR3 is CASSSQGTASDTQYF. CDR3 nucleotides: TGTGCCAGCAGCTCCCAAGGGACTGCCTCAGATACGCAGTATTTT.

This clonotype was observed a few times. The chain uses TRBV7-2 and TRBJ1-2, with 7 bases fitting TRBD1. The germline CDR1 and CDR2 sequences are SGHTA and FQGNSA. There are 14 residues in the CDR3. The V and J ends lost 5 bases and 7 bases, in that order; junction bases with no gene match: 10. CDR3 sequence reads: CASSDLDRVSGYTF. CDR3 bases: TGTGCCAGCAGCGATCTCGACAGGGTTAGTGGCTACACCTTC.

This chain links TRBV11-2 with TRBJ2-3; 10 bases align to TRBD2. V was pared by 5 bases and J by 5 bases, with 10 bases of the junction left unmatched. CDR1 is SGHAT and CDR2 is FQNNGV in the germline V gene. The CDR3 runs to 16 residues. CDR3: CASSTQLAGRGDTQYF. As DNA, the CDR3 is TGTGCCAGCAGCACACAACTAGCGGGGCGCGGAGATACGCAGTATTTT.

This clonotype was seen a handful of times. The V call is TRBV20-1, the J call TRBJ1-2, with D unresolved. V dropped 5 bases and J dropped 0 bases, with 16 bases sitting between them. The CDR3 is 15 residues long. CDR1 DFQATT and CDR2 SNEGSKA come from the germline V gene (reference sequence). The CDR3 protein is CSAPHGRLTNYGYTF. The CDR3 coding sequence is TGCAGTGCTCCTCACGGGAGACTTACTAACTATGGCTACACCTTC.

The chain uses TRBV4-2 and TRBJ1-6; the D is unclear. The CDR3 is 12 residues long. Looked up from germline, CDR1 is LGHNA and CDR2 is YNFKEQ. The V end was cut by 3 bases, the J end by 8 bases, with 5 bases between. The CDR3 protein is CASSHSDSPLHF. The CDR3 nucleotides read TGTGCCAGCAGCCACAGCGATTCACCCCTCCACTTT.

Only a few counts were recorded for this clonotype. V usage is TRBV20-1 and J usage is TRBJ1-6; D gene ambiguous. This CDR3 has 13 residues. With 7 bases removed from V and 3 bases from J, the gap between germline ends came to 10 bases. CDR1 and CDR2 from the germline V gene are DFQATT and SNEGSKA (reference sequence). The CDR3 loop reads CSVMYNYNSPLHF. CDR3 sequence (DNA): TGCAGTGTAATGTACAACTATAATTCACCCCTCCACTTT.

J is TRBJ1-2 and V is TRBV7-9, with D possibly being TRBD1 (6 bases). Per the germline V gene, CDR1 is SEHNR and CDR2 is FQNEAQ (reference sequence). This CDR3 region has 16 residues. The ends were cut back, 2 bases at V and 0 bases at J, with 13 bases in the middle. The chain's CDR3 is CASSLSAGAANYGYTF. DNA for the CDR3: TGTGCCAGCAGCTTATCGGCGGGGGCCGCTAACTATGGCTACACCTTC. Full variable domain (outside the CDR3, taken from reference TRBV7-9 and TRBJ1-2): DTGVSQNPRHKITKRGQNVTFRCDPISEHNRLYWYRQTLGQGPEFLTYFQNEAQLEKSRLLSDRFSAERPKGSFSTLEIQRTEQGDSAMYLCASSLSAGAANYGYTFGSGTRLTVV.

The DNA for the CDR3 is TGCAGTGCTACGGGACAGGGACTGGGCACAGATACGCAGTATTTT. This translates into CSATGQGLGTDTQYF. The gene calls are TRBV20-1 and TRBJ2-3; 9 bases agree with TRBD1. Germline lookup yields CDR1 DFQATT and CDR2 SNEGSKA (reference sequence). The CDR3 is 15 residues long. J gave up 1 base and V 4 bases, and 6 bases lay outside the gene matches.

The rearrangement uses TRBV29-1 and TRBJ1-1; 7 bases fit TRBD1. With V trimmed by 4 bases and J by 0 bases, 2 bases remained unmatched. The germline CDR1 and CDR2 sequences are SQVTM and ANQGSEA. The CDR3 runs 13 residues. The CDR3 reads CSVVGGLNTEAFF. The CDR3 DNA sequence: TGCAGCGTTGTAGGGGGCTTGAACACTGAAGCTTTCTTT.

This clonotype has more than one count but fewer than ten. V gene TRBV6-2 or TRBV6-3 combines with J gene TRBJ2-1; 12 nucleotides align to TRBD1. CDR3 length: 15 residues. Germline CDR1 reads MNHEY; CDR2 reads SVGEGT. Trimming took 0 bases from V and 9 from J; bases not matched to a gene: 3. This CDR3 is CASSYSGTGGVEQFF. The CDR3 region has the DNA TGTGCCAGCAGTTACTCCGGGACAGGGGGCGTTGAGCAGTTCTTC.

This clonotype has only one observation. The V call is TRBV4-3, the J call TRBJ2-7, with D perhaps TRBD1 (6 bases). The J call may not be correct, given that the DNA end is closer to TRBJ2-5. Per germline, CDR1 LGHNA and CDR2 YSLEER. This CDR3 contains 17 residues. The CDR3 sequence is CASSQDHRVPVRETQYF. Written as DNA, the CDR3 is TGCGCCAGCAGCCAAGATCACAGGGTCCCAGTCAGGGAGACCCAGTACTTC.

The chain couples TRBV7-2 to TRBJ2-7, with 10 bases lining up with TRBD2. The tail of the sequence fits TRBJ2-5 better, so the J call may be wrong. The CDR3 loop spans 19 amino acids. From germline, CDR1 is SGHTA and CDR2 FQGNSA. This CDR3 is CASSLGPAGGTESGKTQYF. In DNA form, the CDR3 reads TGTGCCAGCAGCTTAGGGCCAGCGGGGGGGACCGAGAGTGGGAAGACCCAGTACTTC.

In its sample, this clonotype was seen once. The chain is built from TRBV5-4 and TRBJ2-3, with 9 bases matching TRBD1. V shed 1 base, J shed 5 bases, and the junction held 5 bases outside the gene matches. Germline CDR1 reads SGHNT; CDR2 reads YYREEE (reference sequence). The CDR3 has 15 amino acids. CDR3: CASSLPQGAGDTQYF. Written as DNA, the CDR3 is TGTGCCAGCAGCTTGCCACAGGGGGCGGGAGATACGCAGTATTTT. The entire variable domain, with the rest obtained from reference TRBV5-4 and TRBJ2-3, is as follows: ETGVTQSPTHLIKTRGQQVTLRCSSQSGHNTVSWYQQALGQGPQFIFQYYREEENGRGNFPPRFSGLQFPNYSSELNVNALELDDSALYLCASSLPQGAGDTQYFGPGTRLTVL.

The chain carries TRBV3-1 and TRBJ2-7, with unresolved D. The ends were cut back, 4 bases at V and 6 bases at J, with 16 bases in the middle. The germline V gene encodes CDR1 LGHDT and CDR2 YNNKEL (reference sequence). This CDR3 spans 14 amino acids. The CDR3 reads CASSPSKQMGEQYF. Here the CDR3 DNA reads TGTGCCAGCAGCCCGTCTAAACAGATGGGCGAGCAGTACTTC.

This clonotype was seen only a few times. The rearrangement links TRBV10-1 to TRBJ2-5; D is uncertain. The closer fit of TRBJ2-7 to the DNA end suggests the J call may be wrong. This CDR3 region has 13 residues. From germline, CDR1 is WNHNN and CDR2 SYGVQD (reference sequence). The CDR3, as DNA: TGCGCCAGCAGTGACGGCGCCTCCTACGAGCAGTACTTC. This codes for CASSDGASYEQYF.

This sequence joins TRBV18 and TRBJ1-6, with a weak D call TRBD1 (5 bases). Trimming cost V 5 bases and J 7 bases, with 18 bases left between them. Germline V lookup: CDR1 KGHSH, CDR2 LQKENI. CDR3 length: 16 amino acids. Written as DNA, the CDR3 is TGTGCCAGCTCAAAAGTAGCCGGGACGGAGAATTCACCCCTCCACTTT. Its translation is CASSKVAGTENSPLHF.

The chain joins TRBV20-1 to TRBJ2-5, with TRBD2 identical over 11 bases. Near its end, the DNA agrees better with TRBJ2-7, so the J call may be wrong. Germline CDR1 is DFQATT and CDR2 is SNEGSKA (reference sequence). The CDR3 loop spans 14 amino acids. The chain's CDR3 is CSARQTSGVYEQYF. The CDR3 DNA sequence: TGCAGTGCTAGACAGACTAGCGGGGTCTACGAGCAGTACTTC.

This clonotype was seen a few times. V usage is TRBV9 and J usage is TRBJ1-2, with D unresolved. With 0 bases removed from V and 1 base from J, the gap between germline ends came to 4 bases. The length of the CDR3 is 13 residues. The germline CDR1 and CDR2 sequences are SGDLS and YYNGEE. CDR3 in amino acids: CASSVENNYGYTF. The CDR3, as DNA: TGTGCCAGCAGCGTAGAGAATAACTATGGCTACACCTTC.

This chain connects TRBV4-1 to TRBJ2-5; perhaps TRBD1 as D (5 bases). The ends were cut back, 1 base at V and 2 bases at J, with 11 bases in the middle. This CDR3 has 15 amino acids. The germline V gene encodes CDR1 MGHRA and CDR2 YSYEKL. The CDR3 protein is CASSQGTYSQETQYF. In DNA, the CDR3 is TGCGCCAGCAGCCAAGGGACATATTCTCAAGAGACCCAGTACTTC.

This rearrangement joins TRBV20-1 to TRBJ1-1; weak D call: TRBD1 (6 bases). CDR1 is DFQATT, CDR2 SNEGSKA, per germline (reference sequence). The CDR3 loop spans 14 amino acids. The CDR3, as DNA: TGCACCCAGCTAATGGGGGGCCCGAACACTGAAGCTTTCTTT. This encodes CTQLMGGPNTEAFF.

J is TRBJ2-5 and V is TRBV3-1; D is undetermined. Germline V lookup: CDR1 LGHDT, CDR2 YNNKEL (reference sequence). The CDR3 totals 17 residues. Trimming cost V 6 bases and J 4 bases, with 24 bases left between them. The DNA of the CDR3 is TGTGCCAGCAGGAAGACGTGGGGTCTTGTTCGCCGAGAGACCCAGTACTTC. Translation: CASRKTWGLVRRETQYF.

The chain joins TRBV6-2 or TRBV6-3 to TRBJ2-1; TRBD1 agrees at 8 bases. The germline V gene encodes CDR1 MNHEY and CDR2 SVGEGT. V dropped 7 bases and J dropped 0; count of bases not matched to a gene: 8. This CDR3 is built from 16 residues. As DNA, the CDR3 is TGTGCCAGCACCCGGACAGGGAGGTTCTCCTACAATGAGCAGTTCTTC. It encodes CASTRTGRFSYNEQFF.

This chain joins TRBV14 and TRBJ1-4, with D possibly being TRBD1 (6 bases). The V gene's germline CDR1 is SGHDN and CDR2 FVKESK. The CDR3 extends over 14 amino acids. The germline V and J ends were trimmed by 2 bases and 5 bases, with 9 bases remaining between them. CDR3 residues: CASSQLDRNEKLFF. CDR3 nucleotide sequence: TGTGCCAGCAGCCAATTGGACAGAAATGAAAAACTGTTTTTT.

The rearrangement joins TRBV3-1 to TRBJ1-1; D gene uncertain. V lost 1 base, J lost 0 bases, and 12 bases lay in between. Germline V CDR1 and CDR2: LGHDT, YNNKEL (reference sequence). CDR3 length equals 16 residues. The DNA of the CDR3 is TGTGCCAGCAGCCAAGCATCCGGCAGACTGAACACTGAAGCTTTCTTT. Its protein is CASSQASGRLNTEAFF.